A single sample is the source of the 16 T cell receptor beta chains below, sequenced in a study of beta chain features in type 1 diabetes. Which antigens these TCRs recognize remains unknown. Study results and caveats: Among patients with Type 1 diabetes, TCRB CDR3s were moderately but significantly shorter in every one of the four CD4+ subsets.

Expressed TCRB transcripts were sequenced because the isolated RNA had all been reverse transcribed beforehand. Data came from immunoSEQ multiplex PCR; TCRdb stores just in-frame clones and leaves some out. This table has around 120,000 clones, 15% to 20% appearing once. The sequencing input was central memory CD4+ T cells from blood. The receptors stem from a young man with type 1 diabetes.

The chain has TRBV19 and TRBJ2-3, with D maybe TRBD1 (5 bases). V was clipped by 5 bases and J by 7 bases, with 22 bases between them. Germline CDR1 is LNHDA and CDR2 is SQIVND (reference sequence). This CDR3 is built from 16 residues. This CDR3 reads CASSPPWGYAINTQYF. The CDR3 nucleotides are TGTGCCAGTAGTCCCCCGTGGGGCTACGCCATAAATACGCAGTATTTT.

The chain couples TRBV9 to TRBJ2-1; TRBD2 might be the D (6 bases). Germline CDR1 and CDR2: SGDLS and YYNGEE. Trimming left V 0 bases short and J 0 bases short, with 10 bases between. The length of the CDR3 is 16 residues. CDR3 sequence (DNA): TGTGCCAGCAGCGTAGCGGAGGGACGCTCCTACAATGAGCAGTTCTTC. It encodes CASSVAEGRSYNEQFF. The full variable domain, completed using reference TRBV9 and TRBJ2-1, is DSGVTQTPKHLITATGQRVTLRCSPRSGDLSVYWYQQSLDQGLQFLIQYYNGEERAKGNILERFSAQQFPDLHSELNLSSLELGDSALYFCASSVAEGRSYNEQFFGPGTRLTVL.

The rearrangement links TRBV11-3 to TRBJ2-1; TRBD2 might be the D (6 bases). The CDR3 sequence is 14 residues long. CDR1 and CDR2 from the germline V gene are SGHNT and YENEEA. Trimming pared 3 bases from V and 5 bases from J, leaving 11 bases between. In DNA, the CDR3 is TGTGCCAGCAGCTTGAGAGGGGAGGACAATGAGCAGTTCTTC. Protein sequence: CASSLRGEDNEQFF. The variable domain in full, with the rest retrieved from reference TRBV11-3 and TRBJ2-1, is EAGVVQSPRYKIIEKKQPVAFWCNPISGHNTLYWYLQNLGQGPELLIRYENEEAVDDSQLPKDRFSAERLKGVDSTLKIQPAELGDSAVYLCASSLRGEDNEQFFGPGTRLTVL.

This clone was seen repeatedly, ten times or more. The J gene is TRBJ2-2, the V gene TRBV28; no firm D call. Trimming took 2 bases from V and 2 from J, leaving 6 bases between them. The CDR3 totals 14 residues. CDR1 MDHEN and CDR2 SYDVKM come from the germline V gene. CDR3 DNA sequence: TGTGCCAGCAGTTTACCTGCTAACACCGGGGAGCTGTTTTTT. The encoded protein is CASSLPANTGELFF.

The chain employs TRBV11-2 and TRBJ2-1; D is unclear. CDR3 size: 13 residues. Germline CDR1 and CDR2: SGHAT and FQNNGV. Trimming cost V 2 bases and J 4 bases, with 6 bases left between them. Here the CDR3 DNA reads TGTGCCAGCAGCTTAATACGGTACAATGAGCAGTTCTTC. Encoded protein: CASSLIRYNEQFF.

This clone was picked up a small number of times. Other DNA sequences within the sample encode an identical CDR3. The chain uses TRBV16 and TRBJ2-5, with D uncertain. This CDR3 spans 12 amino acids. The V end was cut by 0 bases, the J end by 4 bases, with 3 bases between. Germline V gives CDR1 KGHSY, CDR2 FQNENV. CDR3 sequence: CASSQSGETQYF. CDR3 nucleotide sequence: TGTGCCAGCAGCCAATCCGGAGAGACCCAGTACTTC.

The table lists this clone with many counts. This chain joins TRBV15 and TRBJ1-2, with no clear D. This CDR3 is 14 amino acids long. Germline-derived CDR1 and CDR2 are LNHNV and YYDKDF (reference sequence). Trimming took off 0 bases at V and 1 base at J, with 6 bases between the two ends. The CDR3 DNA follows: TGTGCCACCAGCAGAGAGTCCGTTAACTATGGCTACACCTTC. Residues: CATSRESVNYGYTF.

This chain uses TRBV29-1 with TRBJ2-5; 7 bases map to TRBD1. The CDR3 is made up of 13 amino acids. The germline V gene encodes CDR1 SQVTM and CDR2 ANQGSEA. Trimming cost V 7 bases and J 2 bases; bases outside gene matches: 7. The CDR3 DNA reads TGCAGCGGGGGACAGCCGTTGCAAGAGACCCAGTACTTC. Protein product: CSGGQPLQETQYF.

The chain has TRBV29-1 and TRBJ2-5; possible D gene TRBD1, 6 bases. V lost 4 bases to trimming and J lost 4 bases, with 16 bases between them. CDR3 size: 14 residues. Germline V gives CDR1 SQVTM, CDR2 ANQGSEA. The CDR3 coding sequence is TGCAGCGTTGTGGGGGCAGGGTGGGGAGAGACCCAGTACTTC. It yields the protein CSVVGAGWGETQYF.

This clone is medium-sized within its sample. The rearrangement links TRBV20-1 to TRBJ2-1; D is unresolved. Per germline, CDR1 DFQATT and CDR2 SNEGSKA (reference sequence). Trimming stripped 6 bases from V and 7 bases from J, with 10 bases between. The CDR3 covers 11 residues. CDR3 amino acids: CSAEPRNEQFF. The CDR3 DNA reads TGCAGTGCCGAACCTCGGAATGAGCAGTTCTTC.

In this sample, this clone turned up a few times. The CDR3 protein is CASSLLQGTGIDEQFF. The CDR3 DNA is TGTGCCAGCAGCCTCCTCCAAGGGACAGGGATCGATGAGCAGTTCTTC. This chain links TRBV14 with TRBJ2-1, with 9 bases that match TRBD1. Germline trimming cut 4 bases from V and 8 bases from J; bases unmatched to any gene: 12. The CDR3 is 16 residues long. CDR1 is SGHDN, CDR2 FVKESK, per germline.

V is TRBV5-8 and J is TRBJ1-4; 7 nucleotides match TRBD1. V lost 7 bases, J lost 9 bases, and 24 bases stayed unmatched. The V gene's germline CDR1 is SGHTS and CDR2 YDEGEE. This CDR3 comprises 18 residues. This chain's CDR3 is CASRLRVYRGPQGKKLFF. The CDR3 nucleotides read TGTGCCAGCCGACTAAGAGTTTACAGGGGCCCTCAGGGAAAAAAACTGTTTTTT.

This clone was observed at least ten times. The J gene is TRBJ2-3, the V gene TRBV7-2; 8 bases fit TRBD2. The CDR3 sequence is 19 residues long. Germline assignment: CDR1 SGHTA and CDR2 FQGNSA. Unmatched junction bases numbered 17, after V lost 2 bases and J lost 4 bases. This chain's CDR3 is CASSLRLAGPSLGSDTQYF. The CDR3 nucleotides read TGTGCCAGCAGCTTAAGGCTAGCGGGTCCTTCTCTTGGGTCAGATACGCAGTATTTT.

The gene calls are TRBV28 and TRBJ2-7; the match to TRBD2 covers 7 bases. Germline trimming cut 5 bases from V and 7 bases from J; bases unmatched to any gene: 14. The CDR3 length is 15 residues. Germline loops: CDR1 MDHEN, CDR2 SYDVKM. DNA for the CDR3: TGTGCCAGCAGTGCCCCCGGGACTACTTTTCGGGAGCAGTACTTC. As protein: CASSAPGTTFREQYF.

The rearrangement uses TRBV19 and TRBJ2-1; 7 bases map to TRBD2. Germline assignment: CDR1 LNHDA and CDR2 SQIVND (reference sequence). The V segment lost 3 bases and the J segment 1 base; nucleotides outside the gene matches: 12. This CDR3 has 18 residues. The CDR3 spells CASSMAPWEGPSYNEQFF. As DNA, the CDR3 is TGTGCCAGTAGTATGGCCCCCTGGGAGGGCCCGTCCTACAATGAGCAGTTCTTC.

This clone was counted at least ten times. The chain recombines TRBV5-1 with TRBJ1-1; D gene unclear. This CDR3 has 12 residues. Germline lookup yields CDR1 SGHRS and CDR2 YFSETQ. V was pared by 5 bases and J by 6 bases, with 11 bases between. CDR3 in amino acids: CASRTDGAEAFF. CDR3 DNA sequence: TGCGCCAGCAGGACGGACGGGGCTGAAGCTTTCTTT. The variable domain in full, with the rest retrieved from reference TRBV5-1 and TRBJ1-1, is KAGVTQTPRYLIKTRGQQVTLSCSPISGHRSVSWYQQTPGQGLQFLFEYFSETQRNKGNFPGRFSGRQFSNSRSEMNVSTLELGDSALYLCASRTDGAEAFFGQGTRLTVV.